This TCR beta chain was recorded in a study of T cells in Graves' hyperthyroidism and ophthalmopathy. Across the study: Peripheral blood was taken when the disease was first diagnosed, before any treatment began.

The authors obtained PBMCs from around 11 ml of fresh peripheral blood. CDR1 is SQVTM, CDR2 ANQGSEA, per germline. This CDR3 comprises 13 residues. V lost 3 bases and J lost 8, with 16 bases in between. Authors of the study amplified TCR beta CDR3 regions from RNA transcripts. When the TCR CDR3 underwent first-round RT-PCR, the HTBI primer set was used. TCRdb used MiXCR to reprocess the multiplex PCR reads, holding one entry per CDR3 protein. The sample lists 600,000 to 650,000 distinct CDR3 sequences, about 20% occurring once. In its sample, this clonotype was seen a few times. The gene calls are TRBV29-1 and TRBJ1-2, with a weak D call TRBD1 (5 bases). The receptor comes from a man aged 25-45 years with Graves' ophthalmopathy. Sequences were obtained from blood. The CDR3 reads CSVDRERVSGYTF. CDR3 nucleotide sequence: TGCAGCGTTGACAGGGAGAGAGTGTCCGGCTACACCTTC.